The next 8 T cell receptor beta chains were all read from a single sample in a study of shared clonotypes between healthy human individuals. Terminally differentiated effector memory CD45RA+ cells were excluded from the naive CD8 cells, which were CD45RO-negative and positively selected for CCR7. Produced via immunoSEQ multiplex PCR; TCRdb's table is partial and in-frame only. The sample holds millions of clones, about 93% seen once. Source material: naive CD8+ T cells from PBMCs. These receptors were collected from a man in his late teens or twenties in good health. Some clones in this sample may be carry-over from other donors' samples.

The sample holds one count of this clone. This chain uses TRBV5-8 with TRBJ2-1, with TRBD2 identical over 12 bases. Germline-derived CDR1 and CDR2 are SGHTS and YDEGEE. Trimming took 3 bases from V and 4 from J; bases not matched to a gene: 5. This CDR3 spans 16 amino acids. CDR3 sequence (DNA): TGTGCCAGCAGCTCGCGGACTAGCGGGAATTACAATGAGCAGTTCTTC. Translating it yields CASSSRTSGNYNEQFF.

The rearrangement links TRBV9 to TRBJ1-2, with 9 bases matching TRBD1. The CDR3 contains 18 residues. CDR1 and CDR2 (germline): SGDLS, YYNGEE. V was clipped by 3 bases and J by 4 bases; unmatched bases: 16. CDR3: CASSASGDRVPFSYGYTF. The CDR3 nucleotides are TGTGCCAGCAGCGCGAGCGGGGACAGGGTTCCCTTCTCCTATGGCTACACCTTC.

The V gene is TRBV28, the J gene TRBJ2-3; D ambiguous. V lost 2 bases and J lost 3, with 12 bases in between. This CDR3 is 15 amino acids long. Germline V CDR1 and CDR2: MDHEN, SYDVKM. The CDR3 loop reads CASSLVDGWTDTQYF. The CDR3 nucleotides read TGTGCCAGCAGTTTAGTGGATGGGTGGACAGATACGCAGTATTTT.

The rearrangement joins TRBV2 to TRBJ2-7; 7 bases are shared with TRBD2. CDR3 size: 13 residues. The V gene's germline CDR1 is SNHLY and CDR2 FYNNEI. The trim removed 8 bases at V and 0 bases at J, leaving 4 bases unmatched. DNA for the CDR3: TGTGCCAGCGAGGCGGGAGCCTCCTACGAGCAGTACTTC. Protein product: CASEAGASYEQYF.

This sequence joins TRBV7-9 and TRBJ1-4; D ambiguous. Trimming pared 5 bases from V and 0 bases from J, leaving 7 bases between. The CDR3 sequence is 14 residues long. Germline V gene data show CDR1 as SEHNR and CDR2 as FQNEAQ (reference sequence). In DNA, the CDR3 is TGTGCCAGCAGCCCGACCACAACTAATGAAAAACTGTTTTTT. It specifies CASSPTTTNEKLFF.

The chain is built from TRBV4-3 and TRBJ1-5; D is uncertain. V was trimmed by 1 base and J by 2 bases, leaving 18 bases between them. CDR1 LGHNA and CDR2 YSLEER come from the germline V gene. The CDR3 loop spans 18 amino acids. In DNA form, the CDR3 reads TGCGCCAGCAGCCAAGGGGGTTGGGGAGTCGAAGGCAATCAGCCCCAGCATTTT. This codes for CASSQGGWGVEGNQPQHF.

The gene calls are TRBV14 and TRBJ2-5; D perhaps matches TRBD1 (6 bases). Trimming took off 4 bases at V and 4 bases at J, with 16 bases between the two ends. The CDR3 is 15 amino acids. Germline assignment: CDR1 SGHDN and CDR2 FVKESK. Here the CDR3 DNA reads TGTGCCAGCAGCCGAGGACAGCTAACTAGAGAGACCCAGTACTTC. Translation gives CASSRGQLTRETQYF.

This CDR3 is CASSFRAGWDTEAFF. DNA for the CDR3: TGTGCCAGCAGTTTCAGGGCAGGATGGGACACTGAAGCTTTCTTT. The chain recombines TRBV28 with TRBJ1-1; D perhaps matches TRBD1 (5 bases). The V and J ends lost 3 bases and 3 bases respectively, with 14 bases between them. The CDR3 runs to 15 residues. Per the germline V gene, CDR1 is MDHEN and CDR2 is SYDVKM.